The subject of this entry is one T cell receptor (beta chain). Its recognized antigen is unknown. Base qualities are not provided; no much larger clone lies one nucleotide away. The CDR3 covers 11 residues, taking in both the cysteine and the phenylalanine. Just the 33-base CDR3 DNA is kept, in frame starting at base 1. Between the V and J ends, shortened by 6 bases and 4 bases respectively, the junction contains 6 bases. The germline V gene yields LGHNT for CDR1 and FRNRAP for CDR2. The library was built by means of the immunoSEQ multiplex PCR assay. Drawn from immuneACCESS, this table holds only the in-frame rearrangements with V and J called that TCRdb kept. Clones are partly lost; checked studies trace under half to an unresolved V gene and leave the rest unexplained. The sample records about 93,000 clones, 88% of which are singletons. The ten most abundant clones make up over 13% of the sample.

The record originates from a study of control samples from healthy donors and cancer patients (dated by TCRdb to 2018 to 2020). The sample consisted of blood. The sequence was collected from a woman in her sixties or seventies in good health. In this chain, TRBV12-5 is recombined with TRBJ1-2; the D gene is unclear. The DNA sequence is given as TGTGCTAGTGGGGACGGCTATGGCTACACCTTC. Its protein reads: CASGDGYGYTF.